This T cell receptor (beta chain) was captured in a study of identifying expanded T cells in peripheral blood. Regarding the study as a whole: Clone count variance between approximately two-week samples rose with total template count.

Trimming at V came to 6 bases and at J to 4 bases, leaving 16 bases not matched to a gene. CDR1 is SNHLY, CDR2 FYNNEI, per germline. CDR3 length: 18 residues. Clones were read by immunoSEQ multiplex PCR, and TCRdb kept only the in-frame ones, dropping some. Of about 50,000 clones in the sample, approximately 80% were seen once. This clone came up once. As yet, its antigen is unknown. Sequenced: blood. V is TRBV2 and J is TRBJ1-3, with 9 bases identical to TRBD1. This receptor was obtained from a person between 18 and 75 years old in good health. CDR3 sequence: CASSPLPWGTGSGNTIYF. CDR3 sequence (DNA): TGTGCCAGCAGCCCACTGCCTTGGGGGACAGGGTCGGGAAACACCATATATTTT.